The present T cell receptor (gamma chain) was sequenced within a study of gamma-delta T cells after stem cell transplantation. TCRdb re-called the RT-PCR reads via CATT. The data hold roughly 1,200 gamma-chain clones, with under 3.5% observed a single time. The CDR3 totals 16 residues. J gave up 12 bases and V 1 base, and 9 bases lay outside the gene matches. Per the germline V gene, CDR1 is GITISATS and CDR2 is ISYDGTV (reference sequence). Sequencing input: gamma-delta T cells. The receptor was isolated from a human donor. It is not recorded whose cells these are; they may come from a transplant donor. This rearrangement joins TRGV9 to TRGJP. As DNA, the CDR3 is TGTGCCTTGTGGGAGGTCCCCAGGGGGGGCAAAAAAATCAAGGTATTT. This codes for CALWEVPRGGKKIKVF.